A selection of T cell receptor gamma chains follows, all from one sample in a study of γδ T cells in repeated Plasmodium falciparum infection. TCRdb reanalyzed the multiplex PCR reads using CATT. The sample includes about 15,000 gamma-chain clones, under 2% of them seen just once. Material for sequencing was gamma-delta T cells from blood. The receptors here all came from a pool of human donors (malaria-infected and uninfected, not separated). Each CDR3 is given with its conserved first and last residue. Clone sizes are shown as once, few, many, or a class for an expanded clone.

TRGV9,19,TRGJP,many,TGTGCCTTGTGGGAGGCTAAAAACCGGCAAGAGTTGGGCAAAAAAATCAAGGTATTT,CALWEAKNRQELGKKIKVF
TRGV4,15,TRGJ1/TRGJ2,medium-sized,TGTGCCACCTGGGATGGGCCGTTTTATTATTATAAGAAACTCTTT,CATWDGPFYYYKKLF
TRGV9,13,TRGJ1/TRGJ2,medium-sized,TGTGCCTTGTGGCACCACTGGGATTATAAGAAACTCTTT,CALWHHWDYKKLF
TRGV2,15,TRGJP2,many,TGTGCCACCTGGGCAAGAAAAGGTAGTGATTGGATCAAGACGTTT,CATWARKGSDWIKTF
TRGV9,16,TRGJP,many,TGTGCCTTGTGGGAGGTAGGGGAGTTAGGCAAAAAAATCAAGGTATTT,CALWEVGELGKKIKVF
TRGV9,16,TRGJ1/TRGJ2,medium-sized,TGTGCCTTGTGGGAGGTCCACTACGAGAATTATTATAAGAAACTCTTT,CALWEVHYENYYKKLF
TRGV9,12,TRGJ1/TRGJ2,medium-sized,TGTGCCTTGTGGGAGCCACACTATAAGAAACTCTTT,CALWEPHYKKLF
TRGV2,16,TRGJP2,many,TGTGCCACCTGGGACGGGCCATTGGTTGGTGATTGGATCAAGACGTTT,CATWDGPLVGDWIKTF
TRGV4,12,TRGJ1/TRGJ2,many,TGTGCCACCTGGGATACTTATTATAAGAAACTCTTT,CATWDTYYKKLF
TRGV5,13,TRGJ1/TRGJ2,many,TGTGCCACCTGGGACAGACCTAATTATAAGAAGCTCTTT,CATWDRPNYKKLF
TRGV9,16,TRGJP,hyperexpanded,TGTGCCTTGTGGGAGGTGCAGGAGTTGGGCAAAAAAATCAAGGTATTT,CALWEVQELGKKIKVF
TRGV9,13,TRGJ1/TRGJ2,medium-sized,TGTGCCTTGTGGGAGACCAATTATTATAAGAAACTCTTT,CALWETNYYKKLF
TRGV3,12,TRGJ1/TRGJ2,many,TGTGCCACCTGGGTGGCTTATTATAAGAAACTCTTT,CATWVAYYKKLF
TRGV4,16,TRGJ1/TRGJ2,medium-sized,TGTGCCACCTGGGAGGGAGAAGTTAAGCGTTATTATAAGAAACTCTTT,CATWEGEVKRYYKKLF
TRGV5,13,TRGJ1/TRGJ2,medium-sized,TGTGCCACCTGGGACAGGCAATATTATAAGAAACTCTTT,CATWDRQYYKKLF
TRGV5,16,TRGJ1/TRGJ2,many,TGTGCCACCTGGTCTTCCCCGGTAATATTTTATTATAAGAAACTCTTT,CATWSSPVIFYYKKLF
TRGV3,11,TRGJ1/TRGJ2,medium-sized,TGTGCCACCTGGGACATGCGTGAGAAACTCTTT,CATWDMREKLF
TRGV9,17,TRGJP,medium-sized,TGTGCCTTGTGGGAGGAGATACAAGAGTTGGGCAAAAAAATCAAGGTATTT,CALWEEIQELGKKIKVF
TRGV9,16,TRGJP,many,TGTGCCTTGTGGGAGCCGGGAGAATTGGGCAAAAAAATCAAGGTATTT,CALWEPGELGKKIKVF
TRGV4,13,TRGJ1/TRGJ2,medium-sized,TGTGCCACCTGGGATGGCGGGAATTATAAGAAACTCTTT,CATWDGGNYKKLF
TRGV4,14,TRGJ1/TRGJ2,medium-sized,TGTGCCACCTGGGATGGGCGCTATTATTATAAGAAACTCTTT,CATWDGRYYYKKLF
TRGV9,13,TRGJ1/TRGJ2,medium-sized,TGTGCCTTGTGGGAGGCGGCTTATTATAAGAAACTCTTT,CALWEAAYYKKLF
TRGV9,13,TRGJ1/TRGJ2,large,TGTGCCTTGTGGGAGCAGAATTATTATAAGAAACTCTTT,CALWEQNYYKKLF
TRGV4,14,TRGJ1/TRGJ2,many,TGTGCCACCTGGGATTATCTTGACGGTTATAAGAAACTCTTT,CATWDYLDGYKKLF
TRGV9,18,TRGJP,many,TGTGCCTTGTGGGAGGTCTACCCTAAGGTGTTGGGCAAAAAAATCAAGGTATTT,CALWEVYPKVLGKKIKVF
TRGV9,18,TRGJP,many,TGTGCCTTGTGGGAGGTGCATAAAAATAAGTTGGGCAAAAAAATCAAGGTATTT,CALWEVHKNKLGKKIKVF
TRGV3,20,TRGJ1/TRGJ2,many,TGTGCCACCTGGGACAGGCCTTATTGGTCGCCTCATATATCCCCTTTAGGGAAACTCTTT,CATWDRPYWSPHISPLGKLF
TRGV9,17,TRGJP,many,TGTGCCTTGTGGGAGGTTATAAAAGAGTTGGGCAAAAAAATCAAGGTATTT,CALWEVIKELGKKIKVF
TRGV9,14,TRGJ1/TRGJ2,medium-sized,TGTGCCTTGTGGGAGGTGCAATTTAAATATAAGAAACTCTTT,CALWEVQFKYKKLF
TRGV3,13,TRGJ1/TRGJ2,many,TGTGCCACCTGGGACAGGCGTGGTTATAAGAAACTCTTT,CATWDRRGYKKLF
TRGV9,19,TRGJP,many,TGTGCCTTGTGGGAGGTGGCCCCTTTGACAGAGTTGGGCAAAAAAATCAAGGTATTT,CALWEVAPLTELGKKIKVF
TRGV9,14,TRGJP2,large,TGTGCCTTGTGGGAGGGGAGTAGTGATTGGATCAAGACGTTT,CALWEGSSDWIKTF
TRGV2,14,TRGJ1/TRGJ2,many,TGTGCCACCTGGGACGGGCTCCATGGGGATAAGAAACTCTTT,CATWDGLHGDKKLF
TRGV9,13,TRGJP,medium-sized,TGTGCCTTGTGGGAGTTGGGCAAAAAAATCAAGGTATTT,CALWELGKKIKVF
TRGV2,11,TRGJ1/TRGJ2,medium-sized,TGTGCCACCTGGGACGGGCCCGAGAAACTCTTT,CATWDGPEKLF